One and the same sample provided the 13 T cell receptor beta chains below, sequenced in a study of glioma-infiltrating T cells. TCR alpha and beta CDR3 regions were amplified from RNA using iRepertoire nested multiplex PCR. TCRdb independently ran MiXCR on the multiplex PCR reads; one entry per CDR3 protein. The sample contains around 190,000 distinct CDR3 sequences, over 30% of which appear only once. Sequenced material: glioma tissue, nonneoplastic brain tissue, or PBMCs (not recorded which). These receptors were obtained from a human donor with low-grade glioma or glioblastoma, undergoing nonglioma brain surgery, or in good health (not recorded which).

This clonotype has a handful of counts. This chain joins TRBV6-1 and TRBJ2-7; 8 bases align to TRBD1. Trimming cost V 10 bases and J 3 bases; bases outside gene matches: 8. The CDR3 length is 13 residues. Germline V gene data show CDR1 as MNHNS and CDR2 as SASEGT. The chain's CDR3 is CATTGQANYEQYF. Written as DNA, the CDR3 is TGTGCCACTACGGGACAGGCTAACTACGAGCAGTACTTC.

About this clonotype itself: The junction departs from germline at one end; a sequencing error may be responsible. This chain links TRBV6-4 with TRBJ2-1, with 7 bases aligning to TRBD2. Germline lookup yields CDR1 MRHNA and CDR2 SNTAGT. The length of the CDR3 is 17 residues. CDR3 DNA: TGTGCCAGAAGTGACCACTCCGGGGGGACCCTCTACAATGAGCAGTTCTTC. Amino acids: CARSDHSGGTLYNEQFF.

Ten or more counts support this clonotype. The gene calls are TRBV7-3 and TRBJ1-1; D not resolved. The CDR3 contains 14 residues. Germline CDR1 reads SGHTA; CDR2 reads FQGTGA. V was trimmed by 6 bases and J by 6 bases, leaving 17 bases between them. DNA for the CDR3: TGTGCCAGCAGTACGGGGAACGAACGGTCTGAAGCTTTCTTT. Protein: CASSTGNERSEAFF. The full variable domain, rest sourced from reference TRBV7-3 and TRBJ1-1, is GAGVSQTPSNKVTEKGKYVELRCDPISGHTALYWYRQSLGQGPEFLIYFQGTGAADDSGLPNDRFFAVRPEGSVSTLKIQRTERGDSAVYLCASSTGNERSEAFFGQGTRLTVV.

This clonotype appeared many times. The gene calls are TRBV6-5 and TRBJ2-7; 8 bases line up with TRBD1. The germline CDR1 and CDR2 sequences are MNHEY and SVGAGI. CDR3 length equals 15 residues. The V and J ends lost 4 bases and 4 bases, in that order; junction bases with no gene match: 9. CDR3 loop: CASSSSGGFGYEQYF. Written as DNA, the CDR3 is TGTGCCAGCAGTTCCTCAGGGGGCTTCGGTTACGAGCAGTACTTC.

V usage is TRBV7-9 and J usage is TRBJ1-2; D ambiguous. V was cut by 4 bases and J by 6 bases, with 12 bases left in between. The CDR3 sequence is 13 residues long. CDR1 is SEHNR and CDR2 is FQNEAQ in the germline V gene (reference sequence). This CDR3 is CASSSRIFNGYTF. CDR3 sequence (DNA): TGTGCCAGCAGCTCTAGGATTTTTAATGGCTACACCTTC.

In this sample, this clonotype turned up many times. The genes are TRBV20-1 and TRBJ1-1; unclear D gene. V was trimmed by 1 base and J by 0 bases, leaving 12 bases between them. The CDR3 sequence is 15 residues long. In germline, CDR1 is DFQATT, CDR2 SNEGSKA (reference sequence). CDR3 region: CSARVGQTMNTEAFF. In nucleotides, the CDR3 is TGCAGTGCTAGAGTAGGGCAGACCATGAACACTGAAGCTTTCTTT.

This clonotype occurred many times. The genes are TRBV6-2 or TRBV6-3 and TRBJ2-7; 8 positions agree with TRBD2. CDR1 is MNHEY and CDR2 is SVGEGT in the germline V gene. V shed 6 bases and J 1 base; nucleotides not matched to a gene: 17. This CDR3 is 18 amino acids long. The CDR3: CASSPWSGSPLKSYEQYF. DNA of the CDR3: TGTGCCAGCAGCCCTTGGAGCGGGAGCCCCCTGAAGTCCTACGAGCAGTACTTC.

The gene calls are TRBV6-2 or TRBV6-3 and TRBJ2-7, with D unresolved. The V and J ends lost 6 bases and 6 bases respectively, with 18 bases between them. CDR1 is MNHEY, CDR2 SVGEGT, per germline. The CDR3 loop spans 14 amino acids. The CDR3 DNA sequence: TGTGCCAGCAGGCCAAGAGTGGTCGTCGTCGAGCAGTACTTC. Protein sequence: CASRPRVVVVEQYF.

CDR3 in DNA: TGTGCCAGCAGCTTAGCGAACAATCAGCCCCAGCATTTT. Translation: CASSLANNQPQHF. The rearrangement links TRBV7-9 to TRBJ1-5; no firm D call. This CDR3 is built from 13 residues. Germline CDR1 reads SEHNR; CDR2 reads FQNEAQ (reference sequence). V lost 0 bases and J 3 bases, leaving 3 bases between the germline ends.

This clonotype has a count of ten or more. Here the CDR3 reads CASSYLGDRDSPLHF. The CDR3 nucleotides read TGTGCCAGCAGTTATCTGGGGGACAGGGATTCACCCCTCCACTTT. The V and J genes are TRBV6-5 and TRBJ1-6; 9 bases align to TRBD1. V was pared by 3 bases and J by 8 bases, with 5 bases of the junction left unmatched. Germline V gives CDR1 MNHEY, CDR2 SVGAGI. The CDR3 extends over 15 amino acids.

This clonotype was recorded at least ten times. The J gene is TRBJ2-3, the V gene TRBV27; D could derive from TRBD1 or TRBD2 (5 bases each). The V gene's germline CDR1 is MNHEY and CDR2 SMNVEV (reference sequence). V was trimmed by 5 bases and J by 2 bases, leaving 11 bases between them. This CDR3 has 14 residues. CDR3 in DNA: TGTGCCAGCAGTCAGGGACCTTCCACAGATACGCAGTATTTT. Encoded protein: CASSQGPSTDTQYF.

The sample holds many counts of this clonotype. The chain recombines TRBV7-6 with TRBJ2-7; 7 bases align to TRBD2. CDR1 and CDR2 from the germline V gene are SGHVS and FNYEAQ. Trimming removed 5 bases from V and 6 bases from J; junction bases left unmatched: 4. This CDR3 is 12 amino acids long. The CDR3 DNA is TGTGCCAGCAGCCGTGGCGGGGGCGAGCAGTACTTC. Its protein product is CASSRGGGEQYF.

Comments on this clonotype: A much larger clone differs from this one at a single base, so this may be a read error. The chain has TRBV4-2 and TRBJ1-5, with TRBD1 as a possible D gene (5 bases). CDR1 and CDR2 from the germline V gene are LGHNA and YNFKEQ. This CDR3 has 17 residues. Written as DNA, the CDR3 is TGTGCCAGCAGCCAAGGGGGGACGGACGGATTGAATCAGCCCCGGCATTTT. Protein: CASSQGGTDGLNQPRHF.